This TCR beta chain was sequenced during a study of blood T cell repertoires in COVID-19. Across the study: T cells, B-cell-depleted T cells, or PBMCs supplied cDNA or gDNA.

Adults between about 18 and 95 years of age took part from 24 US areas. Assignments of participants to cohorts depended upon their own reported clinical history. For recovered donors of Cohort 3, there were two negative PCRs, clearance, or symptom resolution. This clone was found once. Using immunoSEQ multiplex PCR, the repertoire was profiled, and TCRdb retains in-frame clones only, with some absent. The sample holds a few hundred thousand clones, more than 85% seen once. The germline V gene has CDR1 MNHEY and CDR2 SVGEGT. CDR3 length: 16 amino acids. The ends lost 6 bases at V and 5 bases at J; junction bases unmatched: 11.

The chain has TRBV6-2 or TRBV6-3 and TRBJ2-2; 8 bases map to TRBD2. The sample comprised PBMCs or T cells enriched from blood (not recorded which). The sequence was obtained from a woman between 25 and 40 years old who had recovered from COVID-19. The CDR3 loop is CASSNGGAARTGELFF. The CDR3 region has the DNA TGTGCCAGCAGCAACGGGGGGGCCGCGAGAACCGGGGAGCTGTTTTTT.